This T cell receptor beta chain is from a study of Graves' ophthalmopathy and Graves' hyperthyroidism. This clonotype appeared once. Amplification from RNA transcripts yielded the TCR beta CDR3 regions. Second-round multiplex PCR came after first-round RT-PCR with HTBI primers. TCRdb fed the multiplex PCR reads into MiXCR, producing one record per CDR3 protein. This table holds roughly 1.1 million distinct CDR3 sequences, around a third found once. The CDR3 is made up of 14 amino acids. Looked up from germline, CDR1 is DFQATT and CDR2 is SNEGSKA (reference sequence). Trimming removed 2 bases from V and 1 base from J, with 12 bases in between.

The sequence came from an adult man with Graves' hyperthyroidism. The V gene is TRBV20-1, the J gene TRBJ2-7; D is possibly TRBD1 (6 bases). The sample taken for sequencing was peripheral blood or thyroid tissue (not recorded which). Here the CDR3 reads CSARQGSRSYEQYF. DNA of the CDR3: TGCAGTGCTAGACAGGGGAGCAGATCCTACGAGCAGTACTTC.